The subject of this entry is one T cell receptor (beta chain). As yet, its antigen is unknown. The sample comes from a study of T cell repertoires in cytomegalovirus infection. One entry per CDR3 protein, called by TCRdb with MiXCR from the reads. The data show under 300,000 distinct CDR3 sequences, 15% to 20% seen once. Between the trimmed V and J ends, which lost 2 bases and 4 bases, there was a span of 9 bases. This CDR3 is built from 14 residues. The germline V gene has CDR1 SGHDT and CDR2 YYEEEE. Whole-study results and caveats: Summed public TCR beta family frequency identified CMV carriers bearing the relevant HLA.

The sample comprised CD8+ T cells from PBMCs. The sequence derives from a human donor in good health (CMV status not recorded). Some clones in this sample may be carry-over from other donors' samples. V gene TRBV5-6 combines with J gene TRBJ1-4; possible D gene TRBD1, 5 bases. The CDR3 nucleotides read TGTGCCAGCAGCTTCCAGGGAGTTAATGAAAAACTGTTTTTT. Translation: CASSFQGVNEKLFF.